This TCR beta chain was obtained from a study of blood T cell repertoires in COVID-19. Study-wide background: The United States, Italy and Spain were the sources of the acute and convalescent COVID-19 samples.

V lost 3 bases, J lost 2 bases, and 8 bases lay in between. Germline V gene sequence: CDR1 SGHKS, CDR2 YYEKEE (reference sequence). The CDR3 totals 13 residues. In the source study's methods: The authors estimated nucleated cell counts from reference gene primer amplification. Assay: immunoSEQ multiplex PCR; the TCRdb copy retains only in-frame clones and omits some. The DNA gave D and trimming, while V, J and clone size come from that table. Of 140,000 to 150,000 clones in the sample, 70% to 85% were seen once. The receptor was isolated from a man aged 60 to 69 with active or convalescent COVID-19. The sample consisted of peripheral blood. The chain employs TRBV5-5 and TRBJ1-1; weak D call: TRBD1 (5 bases). The CDR3 spells CASSWGGNTEAFF. In nucleotides, the CDR3 is TGTGCCAGCAGCTGGGGGGGTAACACTGAAGCTTTCTTT.